The present TCR beta chain was sequenced within a study of T and B cells in COVID-19 patients. Study context: Recovered patients mostly had mild to moderate COVID-19 managed as outpatients. Critical illness requiring mechanical ventilation or extracorporeal membrane oxygenation affected about 60% of the 20 active-infection patients.

CDR1 is MNHNS, CDR2 SASEGT, per germline. This CDR3 has 10 amino acids. V was clipped by 7 bases and J by 8 bases, with 8 bases between them. Blood genomic DNA input for TRB amplification was about 240-550 ng. Multiplex PCR with BIOMED2 TRB-A/B primer pools amplified TRB rearrangements. TCRdb fed the multiplex PCR reads into MiXCR, producing one record per CDR3 protein. The sample shows over 5,500 distinct CDR3 sequences, 20% to 25% of them seen only once. In this sample, this clonotype turned up many times. Its antigen is currently unknown. General study findings and limits: Active COVID-19 showed highly clonal TRB repertoires; recovery showed diversity and richness above healthy donors. In COVID-19 patients, T cell receptor beta variable and joining gene use was reportedly strongly skewed.

Sequenced material: blood. The TCR sequence derives from a human donor who had recovered from COVID-19. V is TRBV6-1 and J is TRBJ1-1; D not resolved. CDR3 coding DNA: TGTGCCAGCATTGACTGGGAAGCTTTCTTT. It translates to CASIDWEAFF.